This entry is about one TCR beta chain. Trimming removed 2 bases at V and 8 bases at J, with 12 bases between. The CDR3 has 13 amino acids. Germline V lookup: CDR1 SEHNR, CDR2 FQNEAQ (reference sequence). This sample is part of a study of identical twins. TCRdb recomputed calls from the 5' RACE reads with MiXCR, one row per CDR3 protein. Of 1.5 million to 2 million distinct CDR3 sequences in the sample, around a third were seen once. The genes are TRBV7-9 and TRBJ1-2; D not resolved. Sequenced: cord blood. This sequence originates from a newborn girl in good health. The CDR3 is CASSLTMVEGYTF. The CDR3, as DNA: TGTGCCAGCAGCTTAACCATGGTAGAGGGCTACACCTTC.